This TCR beta chain originates from a study of T cells in Graves' hyperthyroidism and ophthalmopathy. Points from the study as a whole: Within blood appeared most thyroid clonotypes that had expanded above 0.001.

There are many counts of this clonotype. Its antigen is unidentified. Amplified TCR beta CDR3 regions derived from RNA transcripts. The TCR CDR3 first-round RT-PCR relied on the HTBI primer set. TCRdb itself ran the multiplex PCR reads through MiXCR, one entry per CDR3 protein. The sample lists about 380,000 distinct CDR3 sequences; around a sixth were seen once. This CDR3 spans 14 amino acids. Germline CDR1 reads SGHVS; CDR2 reads FNYEAQ. Trimming took 5 bases from V and 5 from J, leaving 15 bases between them. Investigators excluded patients with uncontrolled infection, other autoimmune disease, pregnancy or lactation. Isolation of PBMCs was performed on about 9.9 ml fresh peripheral blood.

The sequencing sample was made of blood. This TCR derives from a man aged 18 to 29 with Graves' ophthalmopathy. V and J are TRBV7-6 and TRBJ2-5; D gene uncertain. The CDR3 coding sequence is TGTGCCAGCAGCCTGACGTCCTCTGAGGAGACCCAGTACTTC. Translated, it gives CASSLTSSEETQYF. The full variable domain, in which reference TRBV7-6 and TRBJ2-5 provide the parts outside the CDR3, is GAGVSQSPRYKVTKRGQDVALRCDPISGHVSLYWYRQALGQGPEFLTYFNYEAQQDKSGLPNDRFSAERPEGSISTLTIQRTEQRDSAMYRCASSLTSSEETQYFGPGTRLLVL.